These 2 T cell receptor beta chains came from one sample sequenced in a study of T cell responses to AZD1222 COVID-19 vaccine. Libraries were prepared by immunoSEQ multiplex PCR; TCRdb keeps only in-frame clonotypes and omits some of them. The sample contains 180,000 or so clones, roughly nine tenths of which appear only once. Material: peripheral blood, obtained on day 0 of AZD1222 vaccination. Source of these receptors: an adult in good health.

This chain joins TRBV20-1 and TRBJ2-2; 9 bases fit TRBD2. V lost 3 bases and J lost 6; bases outside the gene matches: 8. The CDR3 is 15 residues long. Germline loops: CDR1 DFQATT, CDR2 SNEGSKA (reference sequence). CDR3 DNA: TGCAGTGCTAGTTCTAGCGGGAATTTTCCCGGGGAGCTGTTTTTT. Translated: CSASSSGNFPGELFF.

The rearrangement links TRBV6-6 to TRBJ1-3, with D possibly matching TRBD1 (6 bases). V was cut by 5 bases and J by 0 bases, with 29 bases left in between. The germline V gene encodes CDR1 MNHNY and CDR2 SVGAGI (reference sequence). The CDR3 contains 21 residues. The CDR3 DNA reads TGTGCCAGCAGTCCACTAATATCGACAGGTTTTTCGTCAGGCTCTGGAAACACCATATATTTT. It encodes CASSPLISTGFSSGSGNTIYF.